The sequence of this T cell receptor beta chain was determined in a study of blood T cell repertoires in COVID-19. Study in general: The study drew acute and convalescent COVID-19 samples from the United States, Italy and Spain. The cDNA or gDNA used as material had been derived from T cells, B-cell-depleted T cells, or PBMCs.

The CDR3 totals 17 residues. Germline lookup yields CDR1 LNHDA and CDR2 SQIVND (reference sequence). The V end lost 3 bases, the J end lost 0 bases, and 12 bases lay between the germline ends. How the authors handled the data: Reference gene primer amplification in the assay estimated nucleated cell counts. Sequenced by immunoSEQ multiplex PCR; TCRdb stores in-frame clones only, minus some. V, J and clone size are those of that table, while D and trimming were read from the DNA. Of 270,000 or so clones listed, about 89% are singletons. The gene calls are TRBV19 and TRBJ1-6, with D uncertain. The sample comprised peripheral blood. This sequence originates from a man aged 40-49 years with acute or convalescent COVID-19. CDR3 nucleotide sequence: TGTGCCAGTAGTATGCGTAGTCAAAGCTCCTATAATTCACCCCTCCACTTT. This gives the protein CASSMRSQSSYNSPLHF.